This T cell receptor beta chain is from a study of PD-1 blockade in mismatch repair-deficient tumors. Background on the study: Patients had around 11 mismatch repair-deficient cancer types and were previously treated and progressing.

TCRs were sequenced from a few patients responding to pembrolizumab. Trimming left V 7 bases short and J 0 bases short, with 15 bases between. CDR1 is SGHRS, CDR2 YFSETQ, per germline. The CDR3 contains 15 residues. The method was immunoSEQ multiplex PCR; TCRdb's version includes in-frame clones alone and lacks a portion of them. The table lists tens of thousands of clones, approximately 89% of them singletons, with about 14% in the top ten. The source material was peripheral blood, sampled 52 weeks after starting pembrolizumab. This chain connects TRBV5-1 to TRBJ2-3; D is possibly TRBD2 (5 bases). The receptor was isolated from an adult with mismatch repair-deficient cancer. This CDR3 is CASGLIRTSTDTQYF. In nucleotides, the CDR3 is TGCGCCAGCGGGCTGATACGGACTAGCACAGATACGCAGTATTTT.